The sequence of this TCR beta chain was determined in a study of cytomegalovirus exposure and HLA in healthy donors. This clone has more than one count but fewer than ten. PCR amplification relied on 60 Vbeta primers (plus 13 Jbeta primers). TCRdb's table, derived via immunoSEQ multiplex PCR, lists solely in-frame clones and lacks some. The sample includes approximately 110,000 clones, about 12% of them seen just once. Germline trimming cut 1 base from V and 5 bases from J; bases unmatched to any gene: 2. In germline, CDR1 is SGHAT, CDR2 FQNNGV. The length of the CDR3 is 15 residues. The sequencing sample was made of PBMCs. This TCR was sampled from a man aged 35 to 55 in good health and CMV-seropositive. The rearrangement links TRBV11-2 to TRBJ1-6; TRBD1 agrees at 7 bases. The CDR3 protein is CASSLGGTDNSPLHF. CDR3 nucleotide sequence: TGTGCCAGCAGCTTAGGGGGGACAGATAATTCACCCCTCCACTTT.